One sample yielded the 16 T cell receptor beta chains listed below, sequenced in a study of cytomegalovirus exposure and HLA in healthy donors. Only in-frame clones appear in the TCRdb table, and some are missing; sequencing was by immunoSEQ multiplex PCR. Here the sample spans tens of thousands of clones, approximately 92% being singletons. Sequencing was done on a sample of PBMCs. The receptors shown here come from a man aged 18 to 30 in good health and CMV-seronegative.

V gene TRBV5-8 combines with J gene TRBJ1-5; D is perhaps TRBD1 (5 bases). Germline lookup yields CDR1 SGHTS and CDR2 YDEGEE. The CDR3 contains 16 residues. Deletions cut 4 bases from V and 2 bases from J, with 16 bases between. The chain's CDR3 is CASSTPPGGGNQPQHF. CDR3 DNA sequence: TGTGCCAGCAGCACCCCACCCGGGGGAGGCAATCAGCCCCAGCATTTT.

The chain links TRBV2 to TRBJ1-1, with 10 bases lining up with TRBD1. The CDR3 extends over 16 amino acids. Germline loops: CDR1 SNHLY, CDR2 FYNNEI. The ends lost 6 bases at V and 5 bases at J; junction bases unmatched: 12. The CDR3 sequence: CASRTTLDRGKTEAFF. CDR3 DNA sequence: TGTGCCAGCAGGACGACTCTGGACAGGGGGAAAACTGAAGCTTTCTTT.

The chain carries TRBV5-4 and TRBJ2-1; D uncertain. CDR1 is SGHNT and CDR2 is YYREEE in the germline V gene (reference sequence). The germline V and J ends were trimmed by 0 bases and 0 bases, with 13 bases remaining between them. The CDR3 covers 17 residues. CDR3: CASSLAYQKSSYNEQFF. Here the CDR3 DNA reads TGTGCCAGCAGCTTGGCCTACCAAAAGAGCTCCTACAATGAGCAGTTCTTC.

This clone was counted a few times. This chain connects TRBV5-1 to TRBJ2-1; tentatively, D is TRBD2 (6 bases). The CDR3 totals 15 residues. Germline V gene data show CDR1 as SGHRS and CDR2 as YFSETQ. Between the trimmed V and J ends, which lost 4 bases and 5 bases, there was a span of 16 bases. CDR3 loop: CASSPGPTGDNEQFF. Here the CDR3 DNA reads TGCGCCAGCAGCCCTGGACCTACGGGGGACAATGAGCAGTTCTTC.

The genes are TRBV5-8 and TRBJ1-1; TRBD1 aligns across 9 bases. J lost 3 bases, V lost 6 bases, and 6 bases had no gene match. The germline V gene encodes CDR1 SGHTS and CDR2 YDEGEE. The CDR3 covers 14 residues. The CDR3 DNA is TGTGCCAGCAACGAACAGGGGGCCGACACTGAAGCTTTCTTT. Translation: CASNEQGADTEAFF.

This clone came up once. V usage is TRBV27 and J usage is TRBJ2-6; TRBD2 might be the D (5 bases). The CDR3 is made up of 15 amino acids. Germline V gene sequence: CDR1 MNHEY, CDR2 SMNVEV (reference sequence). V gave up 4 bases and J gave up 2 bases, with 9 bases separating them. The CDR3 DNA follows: TGTGCCAGCAGTTCGGGAAGTCCTGGGGCCAACGTCCTGACTTTC. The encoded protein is CASSSGSPGANVLTF. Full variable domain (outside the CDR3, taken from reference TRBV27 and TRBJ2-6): EAQVTQNPRYLITVTGKKLTVTCSQNMNHEYMSWYRQDPGLGLRQIYYSMNVEVTDKGDVPEGYKVSRKEKRNFPLILESPSPNQTSLYFCASSSGSPGANVLTFGAGSRLTVL.

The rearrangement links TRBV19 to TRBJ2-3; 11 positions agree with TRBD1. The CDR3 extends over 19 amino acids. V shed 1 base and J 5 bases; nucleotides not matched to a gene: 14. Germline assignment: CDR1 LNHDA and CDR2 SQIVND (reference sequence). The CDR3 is CASSIGGGADRGRRDTQYF. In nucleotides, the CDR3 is TGTGCCAGTAGTATAGGAGGGGGGGCGGACAGGGGGCGCAGAGATACGCAGTATTTT.

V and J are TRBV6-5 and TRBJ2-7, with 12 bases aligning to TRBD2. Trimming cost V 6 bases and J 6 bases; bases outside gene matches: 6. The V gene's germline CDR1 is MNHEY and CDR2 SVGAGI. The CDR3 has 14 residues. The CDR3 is CASRASGRASEQYF. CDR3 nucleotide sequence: TGTGCCAGCAGGGCTAGCGGGAGGGCGTCCGAGCAGTACTTC.

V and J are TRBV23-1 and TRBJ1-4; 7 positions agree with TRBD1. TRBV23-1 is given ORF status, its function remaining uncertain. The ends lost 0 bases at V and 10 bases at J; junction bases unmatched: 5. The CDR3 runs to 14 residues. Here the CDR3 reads CASSQSDAGGKLFF. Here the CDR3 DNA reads TGCGCCAGCAGTCAATCTGATGCAGGGGGAAAACTGTTTTTT.

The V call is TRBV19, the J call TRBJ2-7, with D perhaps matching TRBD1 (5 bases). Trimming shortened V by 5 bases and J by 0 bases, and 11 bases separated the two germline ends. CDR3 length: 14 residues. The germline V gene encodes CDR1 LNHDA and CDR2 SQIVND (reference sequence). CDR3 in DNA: TGTGCCAGTAGTCTGACAGTCAACTCCTACGAGCAGTACTTC. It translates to CASSLTVNSYEQYF.

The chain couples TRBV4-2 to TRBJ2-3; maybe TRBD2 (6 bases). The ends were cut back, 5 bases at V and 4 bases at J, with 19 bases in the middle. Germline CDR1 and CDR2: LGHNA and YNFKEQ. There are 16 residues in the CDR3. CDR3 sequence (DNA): TGTGCCAGCAGCTCTGGGGCGGAGCCTAGCGCAGATACGCAGTATTTT. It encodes CASSSGAEPSADTQYF.

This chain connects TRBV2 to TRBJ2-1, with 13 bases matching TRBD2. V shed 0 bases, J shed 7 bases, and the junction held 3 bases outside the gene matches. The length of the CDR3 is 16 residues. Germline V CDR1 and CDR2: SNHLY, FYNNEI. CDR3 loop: CASSEAQGLAGNEQFF. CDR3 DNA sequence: TGTGCCAGCAGTGAAGCGCAGGGACTAGCGGGAAATGAGCAGTTCTTC.

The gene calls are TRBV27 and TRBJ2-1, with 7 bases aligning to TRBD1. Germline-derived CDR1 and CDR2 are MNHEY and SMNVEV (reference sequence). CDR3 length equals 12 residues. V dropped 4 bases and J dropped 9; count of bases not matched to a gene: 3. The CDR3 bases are TGTGCCAGCAGTTCCGCAGGGGGTGAGCAGTTCTTC. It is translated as CASSSAGGEQFF.

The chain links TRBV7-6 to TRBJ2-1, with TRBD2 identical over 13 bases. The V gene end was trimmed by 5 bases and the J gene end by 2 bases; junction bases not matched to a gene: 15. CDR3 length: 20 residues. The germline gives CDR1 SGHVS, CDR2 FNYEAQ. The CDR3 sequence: CASSPTLGGTSGMTYNEQFF. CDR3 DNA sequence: TGTGCCAGCAGCCCTACATTGGGCGGGACTAGCGGGATGACCTACAATGAGCAGTTCTTC.

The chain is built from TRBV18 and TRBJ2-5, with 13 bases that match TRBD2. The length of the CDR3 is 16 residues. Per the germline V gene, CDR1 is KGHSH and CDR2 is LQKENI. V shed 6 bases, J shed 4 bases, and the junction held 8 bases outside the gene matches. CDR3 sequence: CASSKGLAGEAETQYF. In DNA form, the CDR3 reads TGTGCCAGCTCTAAAGGACTAGCGGGAGAAGCAGAGACCCAGTACTTC.

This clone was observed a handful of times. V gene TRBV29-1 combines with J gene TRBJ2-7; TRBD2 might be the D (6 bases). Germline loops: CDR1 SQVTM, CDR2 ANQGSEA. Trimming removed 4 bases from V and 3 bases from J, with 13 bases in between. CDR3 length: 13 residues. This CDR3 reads CSVVPGVGYEQYF. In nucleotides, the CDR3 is TGCAGCGTTGTCCCGGGAGTGGGCTACGAGCAGTACTTC.